The entry that follows covers one TCR beta chain sequence. The time point here: patch test 1, 2 weeks after DPC sensitization. The treatment: therapeutic diphenylcyclopropenone sensitization with weekly scalp DPC. MiXCR, run by TCRdb on the RACE reads, gives a single entry per CDR3 protein. The table includes 340,000 or so distinct CDR3 sequences, under 9% detected once. The data belong to a study of human T cells and chemical hapten exposure. CDR1 and CDR2 from the germline V gene are MGHRA and YSYEKL. The CDR3 runs to 14 residues. V lost 3 bases and J 11 bases, leaving 17 bases between the germline ends.

Source: whole blood, taken in connection with sensitization to the hapten diphenylcyclopropenone (DPC). The sequence was collected from a woman under 30 with alopecia areata. Some clones in this sample may be carry-over from other donors' samples. This chain joins TRBV4-1 and TRBJ1-5, with D possibly matching TRBD1 (5 bases). The CDR3 coding sequence is TGCGCCAGCAGCCAGAGCCAGGGCCTCCGGGCCCAGCATTTT. It yields the protein CASSQSQGLRAQHF.